The TCR beta chain described here comes from a study of regulatory T cells in long-lasting Graves disease. Looking at the study overall: Antithyroid drug use was under 3 months in newly diagnosed Graves' patients.

Findings and limits, study-wide: Persistent disease preferred TRBV28, TRBJ1-2 and TRBJ2-5; new disease, TRBV20-1 and TRBJ2-1.

Time point defined: newly diagnosed GD, antithyroid drugs for less than 3 months. PBMCs were the source of the RNA used for TCR sequencing. This clonotype was detected a few times. The antigen remains unidentified. Arm-PCR of CDR3 regions with iRepertoire HTBI primers generated TCR beta libraries. TCRdb passed the multiplex PCR reads through MiXCR, listing each CDR3 protein once. The sample lists roughly 420,000 distinct CDR3 sequences, 16% seen once, with under 30% in the top ten. CDR3 size: 14 residues. Germline CDR1 and CDR2: SNHLY and FYNNEI. Trimming left V 5 bases short and J 4 bases short, with 11 bases between. The same sample was also studied in work on T cells in Graves' hyperthyroidism and ophthalmopathy.

Sequenced here: peripheral blood mononuclear cells (PBMCs), sampled at new diagnosis, from a patient treated with antithyroid drugs. The receptor's source is a woman younger than 30 with Graves disease. The chain is built from TRBV2 and TRBJ2-2, with a tentative D call TRBD1 (5 bases). CDR3 DNA sequence: TGTGCCAGCAGTCCCGTAGACAGCACCGGGGAGCTGTTTTTT. Translation gives CASSPVDSTGELFF.